The sequence of this TCR beta chain was determined in a study of T cell changes during pregnancy in multiple sclerosis. Produced via immunoSEQ multiplex PCR; TCRdb's table is partial and in-frame only. Of 60,000 to 90,000 clones in the sample, 80% to 95% were seen once. Germline V lookup: CDR1 MGHRA, CDR2 YSYEKL. The length of the CDR3 is 17 residues. V shed 0 bases and J 1 base; nucleotides not matched to a gene: 4. The chain recombines TRBV4-1 with TRBJ2-3, with TRBD2 matching over 10 bases. The sequenced sample was peripheral blood, obtained in the first trimester of pregnancy. The sequence derives from a female donor in good health, enrolled as a control in a pregnancy study. For the CDR3, the DNA is TGCGCCAGCAGCCAAGATGCGGGGACTAGCGGCACAGATACGCAGTATTTT. This codes for CASSQDAGTSGTDTQYF.